A selection of T cell receptor beta chains follows, all from one sample in a study of Graves' ophthalmopathy and Graves' hyperthyroidism. TCRdb re-called the multiplex PCR reads with MiXCR, one entry per CDR3 protein. The sample lists nearly 400,000 distinct CDR3 sequences, approximately 16% occurring once. Material: peripheral blood. The source of these receptors is a woman younger than 30 with Graves' ophthalmopathy. CDR3s include the opening cysteine and the closing phenylalanine or tryptophan. The D gene is left open where the match is weak. Clone size is not always given. Where it is, it says once, few, many or a class for expanded clones.

TRBV6-6	-	many	TRBJ2-6	CARGIADRDKMGGANVLTF	TGTGCCAGGGGGATAGCGGACCGGGACAAAATGGGTGGGGCAAACGTCCTGACTTTC
TRBV11-2	-	many	TRBJ2-5	CASSLDKLGGQETQYF	TGTGCCAGCAGCTTAGACAAACTGGGCGGACAAGAGACCCAGTACTTC
TRBV6-4	TRBD2	-	TRBJ2-3	CASRTRLARPPPDTQYF	TGTGCCAGCAGGACGAGACTAGCGAGGCCCCCCCCAGATACGCAGTATTTT
TRBV18	-	-	TRBJ2-7	CASSPNPGEQYF	TGTGCCAGCTCACCAAATCCCGGCGAGCAGTACTTC
TRBV12-3/TRBV12-4	-	many	TRBJ1-2	CASSPRAGGYTF	TGTGCCAGCAGCCCCAGGGCTGGCGGCTACACCTTC
TRBV2	-	once	TRBJ1-2	CASTAGPNYGYTF	TGTGCCAGCACCGCAGGACCTAACTATGGCTACACCTTC
TRBV4-1	-	many	TRBJ2-7	CASSQAPGRDYEQYF	TGCGCCAGCAGCCAAGCCCCCGGCAGAGATTACGAGCAGTACTTC
TRBV28	-	many	TRBJ1-1	CASSLSGAEAFF	TGTGCCAGCAGTTTATCAGGGGCTGAAGCTTTCTTT
TRBV6-1	-	many	TRBJ2-5	CASRDQRDSAQTQYF	TGTGCCAGCCGAGACCAACGGGACTCAGCGCAGACCCAGTACTTC
TRBV15	-	many	TRBJ2-2	CATSRAGLTGELFF	TGTGCCACCAGCAGGGCCGGACTCACCGGGGAGCTGTTTTTT
TRBV12-3/TRBV12-4	-	-	TRBJ1-2	CASRPTDGAVYGYTF	TGTGCCAGCAGACCGACCGATGGAGCAGTCTATGGCTACACCTTC
TRBV12-3/TRBV12-4	-	-	TRBJ2-7	CASSPPASEEQYF	TGTGCCAGCAGCCCTCCGGCTAGCGAAGAGCAGTACTTC
TRBV19	TRBD1	many	TRBJ2-7	CASSIGQGDFYEQYF	TGTGCCAGTAGTATTGGGCAGGGGGATTTCTACGAGCAGTACTTC
TRBV10-3	-	many	TRBJ1-1	CASTGTNTEAFF	TGTGCCTCCACAGGAACGAACACTGAAGCTTTCTTT
TRBV24-1	TRBD1	many	TRBJ2-7	CATSDFPRTGPTSYEQYF	TGTGCCACCAGTGATTTCCCGCGGACAGGGCCTACCTCCTACGAGCAGTACTTC
TRBV20-1	TRBD2	-	TRBJ2-5	CSASGGVAETQYF	TGCAGTGCTAGCGGGGGGGTCGCCGAGACCCAGTACTTC
TRBV7-2	-	many	TRBJ2-7	CASSFRPYEQYF	TGTGCCAGCAGCTTCCGACCCTACGAGCAGTACTTC
TRBV12-3/TRBV12-4	TRBD2	-	TRBJ2-7	CASTRAGGGRNEQYF	TGTGCCAGCACCCGGGCCGGTGGCGGGAGGAACGAGCAGTACTTC
TRBV20-1	-	many	TRBJ1-5	CSARLPPPQSNQPQHF	TGCAGTGCTAGGCTCCCCCCACCACAGAGCAATCAGCCCCAGCATTTT
TRBV28	TRBD2	many	TRBJ2-7	CASSSRGGRLSYEQYF	TGTGCCAGCAGTTCCCGGGGGGGGCGGCTTTCCTACGAGCAGTACTTC
TRBV4-3	TRBD2	many	TRBJ2-7	CASSQDSPGGPIDEQYF	TGCGCCAGCAGCCAAGACTCCCCGGGAGGGCCGATAGACGAGCAGTACTTC
TRBV28	TRBD1	many	TRBJ1-5	CASSWDRGNQPQHF	TGTGCCAGCAGCTGGGACAGGGGAAATCAGCCCCAGCATTTT
TRBV15	-	-	TRBJ2-7	CATSTGPYEQYF	TGTGCCACCAGCACAGGGCCGTACGAGCAGTACTTC
TRBV18	-	-	TRBJ2-5	CASSQDRDLQETQYF	TGTGCCAGCTCACAAGATAGGGACCTCCAAGAGACCCAGTACTTC
TRBV4-1	TRBD1	many	TRBJ2-6	CASSQDPTTGLSGANVLTF	TGCGCCAGCAGCCAAGATCCCACGACAGGGCTCTCTGGGGCCAACGTCCTGACTTTC
TRBV15	TRBD1	many	TRBJ2-7	CATSSGQGGEQYF	TGTGCCACCAGCAGTGGACAGGGGGGAGAGCAGTACTTC
TRBV11-1	-	many	TRBJ2-7	CASSSLSSEQYF	TGTGCCAGCAGCTCACTATCATCCGAGCAGTACTTC
TRBV30	-	-	TRBJ2-7	CAWSQGPYEQYF	TGTGCCTGGAGTCAGGGCCCCTACGAGCAGTACTTC
TRBV29-1	-	many	TRBJ2-7	CSVVPNEDEQYF	TGCAGCGTTGTGCCCAACGAGGACGAGCAGTACTTC
TRBV6-1	TRBD1	few	TRBJ1-5	CAAGQGGAQPQHF	TGTGCCGCCGGACAGGGGGGTGCTCAGCCCCAGCATTTT
TRBV30	-	many	TRBJ2-2	CAWSVQPGELFF	TGTGCCTGGAGTGTACAGCCCGGGGAGCTGTTTTTT
TRBV11-2	-	many	TRBJ1-5	CASSLNPIPNQPQHF	TGTGCCAGCAGCTTAAACCCCATCCCGAATCAGCCCCAGCATTTT
TRBV15	-	-	TRBJ2-7	CATSRVYENEQYF	TGTGCCACCAGCAGAGTTTATGAGAACGAGCAGTACTTC
TRBV6-4	TRBD1	-	TRBJ2-2	CASSAFGTVYTGELFF	TGTGCCAGCAGTGCCTTCGGGACAGTGTACACCGGGGAGCTGTTTTTT
TRBV18	-	many	TRBJ1-1	CASSRSVNTEAFF	TGTGCCAGCTCACGAAGTGTGAACACTGAAGCTTTCTTT
TRBV2	TRBD1	many	TRBJ1-2	CASRDDRAYGYTF	TGTGCCAGCAGGGACGACAGGGCCTATGGCTACACCTTC
TRBV28	TRBD1	many	TRBJ1-2	CASRYMGQDYYGYTF	TGTGCCAGCAGGTACATGGGACAGGACTACTATGGCTACACCTTC
TRBV12-3/TRBV12-4	-	many	TRBJ1-3	CASSLLTGNTIYF	TGTGCCAGCAGTTTATTGACTGGAAACACCATATATTTT
TRBV29-1	-	many	TRBJ1-2	CSVPGLSGYTF	TGCAGCGTTCCGGGGCTCTCTGGCTACACCTTC
TRBV27	-	-	TRBJ2-7	CASSLGQGAEQYF	TGTGCCAGCAGTTTGGGACAAGGGGCGGAGCAGTACTTC
TRBV30	-	many	TRBJ2-5	CAWSKPKGFYQETQYF	TGTGCCTGGAGTAAACCGAAGGGGTTCTACCAAGAGACCCAGTACTTC
TRBV29-1	TRBD2	many	TRBJ2-7	CSVGAGDSYEQYF	TGCAGCGTTGGGGCGGGAGACTCCTACGAGCAGTACTTC
TRBV7-8	-	many	TRBJ2-4	CASITRTSHPAKNIQYF	TGTGCCAGCATAACTCGGACCTCCCACCCCGCCAAAAACATTCAGTACTTC
TRBV6-5	-	many	TRBJ1-1	CASSYSRGGGEAFF	TGTGCCAGCAGTTACTCCAGGGGAGGAGGTGAAGCTTTCTTT
TRBV20-1	-	many	TRBJ1-5	CSASQVWGQPQHF	TGCAGTGCTAGTCAGGTTTGGGGCCAGCCCCAGCATTTT
TRBV28	-	-	TRBJ2-5	CASSLLQREETQYF	TGTGCCAGCAGTTTGCTCCAGCGGGAAGAGACCCAGTACTTC
TRBV7-2	TRBD1	many	TRBJ1-1	CASSPAGQGRTEAFF	TGTGCCAGCAGTCCAGCGGGACAGGGTAGAACTGAAGCTTTCTTT
TRBV29-1	-	many	TRBJ2-5	CSVVFLKGVLGSETQYF	TGCAGCGTCGTCTTCTTGAAGGGGGTCTTGGGTTCGGAGACCCAGTACTTC
TRBV20-1	-	many	TRBJ1-1	CSAPGGVATEAFF	TGCAGTGCCCCGGGGGGGGTGGCCACTGAAGCTTTCTTT
TRBV5-1	TRBD1	few	TRBJ2-5	CASSPPRRDRGEETQYF	TGCGCCAGCAGCCCGCCCCGCCGGGACAGGGGTGAAGAGACCCAGTACTTC